This TCR beta chain is drawn from a study of vaccination and CD4 T cells after COVID-19. Study-wide points: Convalescent patients displayed spike mono-reactivity in 304 of 307 vaccine-specific clones.

Concerning this clonotype: Its matching antigen is unknown.

V shed 2 bases and J 0 bases; nucleotides not matched to a gene: 3. Germline assignment: CDR1 GTSNPN and CDR2 SVGIG (reference sequence). The CDR3 has 14 residues. As for treatment: 10-day PBMC culture with coronavirus spike peptide pools or control peptides (ViraFEST assay). Using peptide pools, antigen-specific T cells were expanded in ViraFEST before TCRs were sequenced. Cell culture was performed with about 2 million PBMCs per well in the presence of approximately 9.8 IU/ml IL-2 and 10 ug/ml peptide pools. Cultured CD4+ T cells had their DNA profiled by the Oncomine TCR Beta short-read assay. From CD4+ T cells that had been cultured, genomic DNA was extracted. MiXCR was run by TCRdb on the PCR reads, yielding one entry per CDR3 protein. This table has roughly 15,000 distinct CDR3 sequences, around 52% appearing once.

This sequence joins TRBV30 and TRBJ2-7, with TRBD2 matching 8 bases. The sequenced sample was CD4+ T cells from blood, cultured in vitro. The receptor's source is a human donor who had recovered from COVID-19. DNA of the CDR3: TGTGCCTGGAGTCTAGCGGGTAGCTCCTACGAGCAGTACTTC. It encodes CAWSLAGSSYEQYF.